What follows are 8 T cell receptor beta chains derived from one specimen sequenced in a study of siplizumab effects on memory and regulatory T cells. Sequencing was performed with immunoSEQ multiplex PCR; in TCRdb, only in-frame clones are kept and a portion is missing. The sample lists 97,000 or so clones, more than 85% occurring once. The sample comprised CD4+ T cells sorted from blood. Every receptor here comes from a human donor in good health.

V usage is TRBV2 and J usage is TRBJ2-1; D is ambiguous. Trimming took 3 bases from V and 15 from J, leaving 12 bases between them. CDR1 is SNHLY and CDR2 is FYNNEI in the germline V gene. This CDR3 spans 11 amino acids. CDR3 residues: CASSENTLWFF. CDR3 nucleotides: TGTGCCAGCAGTGAGAATACCCTTTGGTTCTTC.

V usage is TRBV5-1 and J usage is TRBJ2-7; 11 bases are a match to TRBD2. Germline V gives CDR1 SGHRS, CDR2 YFSETQ. V lost 2 bases to trimming and J lost 6 bases; unmatched junction nucleotides: 7. There are 15 residues in the CDR3. The CDR3 sequence: CASSFNLAGGTEQYF. In nucleotides, the CDR3 is TGCGCCAGCAGCTTTAATTTAGCGGGAGGGACCGAGCAGTACTTC.

The rearrangement joins TRBV6-1 to TRBJ2-4, with D unclear. V was cut by 5 bases and J by 8 bases, with 10 bases left in between. CDR1 is MNHNS and CDR2 is SASEGT in the germline V gene. The CDR3 contains 12 residues. CDR3 DNA sequence: TGTGCCAGCAGTTTTAGTAGGGACATTCAGTACTTC. Amino acid sequence: CASSFSRDIQYF.

The chain joins TRBV27 to TRBJ2-4, with D perhaps TRBD2 (5 bases). V was clipped by 4 bases and J by 0 bases, with 19 bases between them. CDR1 is MNHEY, CDR2 SMNVEV, per germline (reference sequence). The CDR3 has 18 residues. For the CDR3, the DNA is TGTGCCAGCAGTTCCCCGACGAGGGCTCGACTAGCCAAAAACATTCAGTACTTC. Amino acids: CASSSPTRARLAKNIQYF.

The chain couples TRBV7-3 to TRBJ2-1; 8 positions agree with TRBD1. Trimming removed 5 bases from V and 9 bases from J; junction bases left unmatched: 12. Germline V gene data show CDR1 as SGHTA and CDR2 as FQGTGA. The CDR3 is made up of 15 amino acids. CDR3 residues: CASSQQGGQESEQFF. In nucleotides, the CDR3 is TGTGCCAGCAGCCAACAGGGGGGCCAGGAGAGTGAGCAGTTCTTC. Together with reference TRBV7-3 and TRBJ2-1, the CDR3 gives the full variable domain: GAGVSQTPSNKVTEKGKYVELRCDPISGHTALYWYRQSLGQGPEFLIYFQGTGAADDSGLPNDRFFAVRPEGSVSTLKIQRTERGDSAVYLCASSQQGGQESEQFFGPGTRLTVL.

V is TRBV28 and J is TRBJ1-1; D remains unclear. This CDR3 region has 12 residues. Germline V gene data show CDR1 as MDHEN and CDR2 as SYDVKM. The V end lost 6 bases, the J end lost 8 bases, and 13 bases lay between the germline ends. The chain's CDR3 is CASSPPDGEAFF. The CDR3 bases are TGTGCCAGCAGCCCCCCGGACGGCGAAGCTTTCTTT.

The rearrangement joins TRBV23-1 to TRBJ2-7; possible D gene TRBD2, 6 bases. TRBV23-1 is an open reading frame, and its role is uncertain. This CDR3 is built from 13 residues. V shed 1 base and J shed 12 bases, with 16 bases lying between them. The CDR3 loop is CASSQYPRTMGYF. CDR3 bases: TGCGCCAGCAGTCAATACCCCAGGACTATGGGGTACTTC.

This chain uses TRBV6-5 with TRBJ1-1; the D is unclear. The CDR3 length is 11 residues. From germline, CDR1 is MNHEY and CDR2 SVGAGI. Trimming removed 4 bases at V and 11 bases at J, with 11 bases between. CDR3: CASSLGTRAFF. In DNA, the CDR3 is TGTGCCAGCAGTTTGGGCACTCGGGCTTTCTTT.